This T cell receptor (beta chain) was profiled in a study of CD4 T cells in relation to SARS-CoV-2 and coronaviruses. Study-level points and caveats: In 55% to 75% of donors, memory CD4+ clonotypes crossrecognized SARS-CoV-2 and at least one common cold coronavirus spike. No donor gave both pre-pandemic and post-infection samples. Monoreactive clones expanded significantly more to SARS-CoV-2 than crossreactive clones did.

Before the COVID-19 pandemic, during about 2010-2018, CD4+ T cells were taken from unexposed donors. Clones were read by immunoSEQ multiplex PCR, and TCRdb kept only the in-frame ones, dropping some. Of 65,000 or so clones listed, 94% are singletons. V lost 2 bases and J lost 4; bases outside the gene matches: 14. The CDR3 has 18 residues. Germline V gene data show CDR1 as SEHNR and CDR2 as FQNEAQ (reference sequence). Concerning this clone: The antigen remains unidentified.

The sequence was collected from a human donor in good health. V is TRBV7-9 and J is TRBJ1-3; 7 nucleotides line up with TRBD1. The material sequenced was naive CD4+ T cells from PBMCs. As to subset: naive CD4+ T cells isolated by negative enrichment. CDR3 bases: TGTGCCAGCAGCTTATACCCCCAGGGGGGCTATTCCGGAAACACCATATATTTT. Its translation: CASSLYPQGGYSGNTIYF. Drawing the rest from reference TRBV7-9 and TRBJ1-3, the complete variable domain is DTGVSQNPRHKITKRGQNVTFRCDPISEHNRLYWYRQTLGQGPEFLTYFQNEAQLEKSRLLSDRFSAERPKGSFSTLEIQRTEQGDSAMYLCASSLYPQGGYSGNTIYFGEGSWLTVV.